This TCR beta chain was retrieved from a study of T cell responses to AZD1222 COVID-19 vaccine. Turning to the study itself: Recipients boosted at about 4 weeks or about 12 weeks are pooled. Study-wide points: At baseline, just a handful of AZD1222 recipients tested seropositive. Donors were mostly white British, more females; clonal diversity possibly underestimated. The repertoires were collected only after the peak T cell response.

Produced via immunoSEQ multiplex PCR; TCRdb's table is partial and in-frame only. Of 100,000 or so clones detected, approximately 88% appear once; the ten largest clones hold roughly a sixth. The germline gives CDR1 MDHEN, CDR2 SYDVKM. The CDR3 contains 17 residues. After removal of 2 bases from V and 1 base from J, the junction contained 9 bases not matched to a gene. This clone was found a few times. No antigen is known for it. Sample: peripheral blood, taken on day 0 of AZD1222 vaccination. The origin of this receptor is an adult in good health. This rearrangement joins TRBV28 to TRBJ1-2; 8 bases line up with TRBD1. The CDR3 DNA reads as TGTGCCAGCAGTTTACCAGGGAGGACAGGGAGTAACTATGGCTACACCTTC. Its protein product is CASSLPGRTGSNYGYTF.